The 18 T cell receptor beta chains below all came from one sample that was sequenced in a study of vaccination effects on CD4 cells after COVID-19. TCRdb's table, derived via immunoSEQ multiplex PCR, lists solely in-frame clones and lacks some. In the table there are some 60,000 clones, around 73% of which are singletons. At the end of about 9 days of culture, CD4+ T cells were isolated. Either the BNT162b2 or mRNA-1273 vaccine was given to participants in two doses. No antigen has been identified for these receptors. The sequences come from CD4+ T cells from PBMCs cultured without peptide, collected after COVID-19 vaccination. The receptors derive from a human donor who received a COVID-19 vaccine.

This chain links TRBV6-6 with TRBJ1-3; 8 bases are shared with TRBD1. This CDR3 region has 16 residues. J was trimmed by 2 bases and V by 6 bases; bases with no gene match: 9. In germline, CDR1 is MNHNY, CDR2 SVGAGI (reference sequence). The CDR3 nucleotides read TGTGCCAGCAGGTCCGGAACGGGACAGGCTGGAAACACCATATATTTT. Translated: CASRSGTGQAGNTIYF.

This clone was counted between two and nine times. The genes are TRBV28 and TRBJ2-4, with D unresolved. V was trimmed by 3 bases and J by 4 bases, leaving 7 bases between them. CDR1 MDHEN and CDR2 SYDVKM come from the germline V gene. The CDR3 loop spans 13 amino acids. In DNA form, the CDR3 reads TGTGCCAGCAGTTTTTACGGTAAAAACATTCAGTACTTC. Translating gives CASSFYGKNIQYF.

This clone was counted only a few times. The chain combines TRBV12-3 or TRBV12-4 with TRBJ1-5, with D possibly TRBD1 on 6 matching bases. V was cut by 6 bases and J by 9 bases, with 12 bases left in between. The CDR3 has 12 amino acids. The CDR3: CASSDTGRPQHF. Written as DNA, the CDR3 is TGTGCCAGCAGCGACACAGGGAGGCCCCAGCATTTT.

The chain joins TRBV5-1 to TRBJ1-1; D might be TRBD1 (5 bases). V was trimmed by 1 base and J by 1 base, leaving 8 bases between them. CDR1 is SGHRS, CDR2 YFSETQ, per germline. This CDR3 comprises 14 residues. This CDR3 is CASSLTGTNTEAFF. CDR3 nucleotides: TGCGCCAGCAGCTTGACAGGCACGAACACTGAAGCTTTCTTT.

The sample holds one count of this clone. J is TRBJ2-1 and V is TRBV4-1, with TRBD2 identical over 8 bases. Germline V gene sequence: CDR1 MGHRA, CDR2 YSYEKL. CDR3 length equals 15 residues. Germline trimming cut 2 bases from V and 3 bases from J; bases unmatched to any gene: 3. The CDR3 here is CASSQIAGSYNEQFF. For the CDR3, the DNA is TGCGCCAGCAGCCAAATAGCGGGGAGCTACAATGAGCAGTTCTTC.

The CDR3 DNA is TGTGCCAGCACCAAGAGCGGGAGGGCCCACAATGAGCAGTTCTTC. Protein sequence: CASTKSGRAHNEQFF. V is TRBV6-5 and J is TRBJ2-1; 10 bases line up with TRBD2. V shed 7 bases and J 5 bases; nucleotides not matched to a gene: 8. In germline, CDR1 is MNHEY, CDR2 SVGAGI. There are 15 residues in the CDR3.

V usage is TRBV4-2 and J usage is TRBJ1-2; possibly TRBD1 for D (5 bases). CDR3 length: 18 residues. CDR1 is LGHNA, CDR2 YNFKEQ, per germline. The ends were cut back, 7 bases at V and 0 bases at J, with 24 bases in the middle. In DNA form, the CDR3 reads TGTGCCAGCACCCCAGGGCCCCTGATTGGAAGAGCTAACTATGGCTACACCTTC. This sequence encodes CASTPGPLIGRANYGYTF.

The V gene is TRBV2, the J gene TRBJ2-5, with D possibly being TRBD1 (5 bases). The V gene's germline CDR1 is SNHLY and CDR2 FYNNEI. V shed 4 bases and J shed 9 bases, with 15 bases lying between them. CDR3 length: 13 residues. The CDR3 bases are TGTGCCAGCAGTGCTAACTCCCAAGGGGCCCAGTACTTC. The encoded protein is CASSANSQGAQYF.

The V and J genes are TRBV15 and TRBJ1-2; tentatively, D is TRBD1 (6 bases). CDR1 and CDR2 (germline): LNHNV, YYDKDF (reference sequence). The ends were cut back, 0 bases at V and 8 bases at J, with 16 bases in the middle. This CDR3 is 15 amino acids long. The CDR3 sequence: CATSRDLKGGDGYTF. The CDR3 DNA is TGTGCCACCAGCAGAGATCTGAAAGGGGGGGACGGCTACACCTTC.

This clone was counted only a few times. The genes are TRBV3-1 (or the pseudogene TRBV3-2) and TRBJ1-1; D gene uncertain. V lost 0 bases, J lost 7 bases, and 9 bases lay in between. The CDR3 is 13 residues long. Germline V gene lookup returns CDR1 LGHDT and CDR2 YNNKEL (reference sequence). This CDR3 reads CASSQEGRGEAFF. The CDR3 DNA follows: TGTGCCAGCAGCCAAGAAGGACGGGGTGAAGCTTTCTTT.

The chain carries TRBV10-3 and TRBJ1-2; TRBD1 is a possible D gene (5 bases). Germline V gene lookup returns CDR1 ENHRY and CDR2 SYGVKD. CDR3 length: 11 amino acids. Deletions cut 3 bases from V and 8 bases from J, with 7 bases between. The CDR3 reads CAISDTGGYTF. The CDR3 nucleotides are TGTGCCATCAGTGATACAGGCGGCTACACCTTC.

The V call is TRBV11-2, the J call TRBJ1-3, with 9 bases identical to TRBD1. CDR1 and CDR2 (germline): SGHAT, FQNNGV. This CDR3 has 15 residues. Trimming removed 5 bases from V and 2 bases from J; junction bases left unmatched: 4. The DNA for the CDR3 is TGTGCCAGCAGCCGAACAGGGGGCCCTGGAAACACCATATATTTT. This translates into CASSRTGGPGNTIYF. The full variable domain, completed using reference TRBV11-2 and TRBJ1-3, is EAGVAQSPRYKIIEKRQSVAFWCNPISGHATLYWYQQILGQGPKLLIQFQNNGVVDDSQLPKDRFSAERLKGVDSTLKIQPAKLEDSAVYLCASSRTGGPGNTIYFGEGSWLTVV.

The chain combines TRBV19 with TRBJ2-3, with TRBD2 matching 8 bases. The CDR3 consists of 13 residues. V gave up 7 bases and J gave up 4 bases; unmatched junction bases: 4. Germline V gene lookup returns CDR1 LNHDA and CDR2 SQIVND (reference sequence). This chain's CDR3 is CASNGGAADTQYF. The CDR3 DNA reads as TGTGCCAGTAACGGGGGGGCGGCAGATACGCAGTATTTT.

V usage is TRBV29-1 and J usage is TRBJ2-7; D possibly matches TRBD1 or TRBD2 (5 bases each). The germline V and J ends were trimmed by 5 bases and 5 bases, with 19 bases remaining between them. In germline, CDR1 is SQVTM, CDR2 ANQGSEA. The length of the CDR3 is 14 residues. This CDR3 reads CSVRPGRNVHEQYF. CDR3 bases: TGCAGCGTTCGGCCGGGACGGAATGTCCACGAGCAGTACTTC.

The V and J genes are TRBV7-2 and TRBJ1-2, with 9 nucleotides matching TRBD1. Trimming cost V 6 bases and J 0 bases; bases outside gene matches: 5. The CDR3 loop spans 15 amino acids. Germline lookup yields CDR1 SGHTA and CDR2 FQGNSA. CDR3 DNA: TGTGCCAGCAGAGAAACAGGGGGCGCTAACTATGGCTACACCTTC. It specifies CASRETGGANYGYTF.

This clone was seen a handful of times. This rearrangement joins TRBV20-1 to TRBJ1-5, with TRBD1 as a possible D gene (6 bases). CDR3 length: 15 residues. V dropped 3 bases and J dropped 5 bases, with 17 bases sitting between them. Germline assignment: CDR1 DFQATT and CDR2 SNEGSKA (reference sequence). CDR3 sequence (DNA): TGCAGTGCTAGTCCACCGACGGGGGGCCATCAGCCCCAGCATTTT. This encodes CSASPPTGGHQPQHF.

The gene calls are TRBV5-5 and TRBJ2-2, with D unclear. Germline V CDR1 and CDR2: SGHKS, YYEKEE (reference sequence). V lost 0 bases, J lost 6 bases, and 3 bases lay in between. This CDR3 region has 12 residues. DNA for the CDR3: TGTGCCAGCAGCTTGGTTGCCGGGGAGCTGTTTTTT. This codes for CASSLVAGELFF.

The chain couples TRBV5-6 to TRBJ2-5, with a possible D match to TRBD2 (6 bases). Between the trimmed V and J ends, which lost 6 bases and 5 bases, there was a span of 17 bases. The CDR3 runs to 14 residues. CDR1 SGHDT and CDR2 YYEEEE come from the germline V gene. The DNA of the CDR3 is TGTGCCAGCACCCCCCTGCGGGGATCGGAGACCCAGTACTTC. Its translation: CASTPLRGSETQYF.